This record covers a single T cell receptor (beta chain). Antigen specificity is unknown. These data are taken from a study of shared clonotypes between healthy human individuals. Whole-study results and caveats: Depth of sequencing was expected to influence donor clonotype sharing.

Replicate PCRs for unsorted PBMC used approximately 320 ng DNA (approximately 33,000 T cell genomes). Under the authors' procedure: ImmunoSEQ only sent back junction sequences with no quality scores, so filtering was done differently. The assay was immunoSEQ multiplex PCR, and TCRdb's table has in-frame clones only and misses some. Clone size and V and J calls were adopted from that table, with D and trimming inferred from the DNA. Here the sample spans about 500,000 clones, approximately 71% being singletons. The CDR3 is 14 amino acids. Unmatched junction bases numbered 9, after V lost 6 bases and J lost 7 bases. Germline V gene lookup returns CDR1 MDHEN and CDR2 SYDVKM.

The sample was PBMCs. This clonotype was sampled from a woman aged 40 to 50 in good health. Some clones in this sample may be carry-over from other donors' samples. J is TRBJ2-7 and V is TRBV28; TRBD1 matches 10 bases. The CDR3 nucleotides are TGTGCCAGCAGACGGCGACAGGGGGCGTTTGAGCAGTACTTC. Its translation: CASRRRQGAFEQYF.